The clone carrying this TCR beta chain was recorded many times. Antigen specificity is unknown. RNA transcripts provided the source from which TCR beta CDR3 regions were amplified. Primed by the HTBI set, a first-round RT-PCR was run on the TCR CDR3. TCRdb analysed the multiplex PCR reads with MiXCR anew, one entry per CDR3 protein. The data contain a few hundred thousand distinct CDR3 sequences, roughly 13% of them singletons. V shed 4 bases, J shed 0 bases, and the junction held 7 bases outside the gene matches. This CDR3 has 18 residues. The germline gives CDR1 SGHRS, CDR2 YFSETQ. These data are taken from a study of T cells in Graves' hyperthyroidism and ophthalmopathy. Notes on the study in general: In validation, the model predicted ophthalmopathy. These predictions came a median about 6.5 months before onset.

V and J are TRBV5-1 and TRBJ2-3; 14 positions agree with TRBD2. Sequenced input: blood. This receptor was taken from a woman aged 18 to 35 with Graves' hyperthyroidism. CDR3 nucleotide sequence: TGCGCCAGCAGCGGGACTAGCGGGAGACTAGTAAGCACAGATACGCAGTATTTT. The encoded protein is CASSGTSGRLVSTDTQYF.